Below, one TCR beta chain is given with its context. Looked up from germline, CDR1 is SGHVS and CDR2 is FQNEAQ. The length of the CDR3 is 13 residues. Trimming at V came to 4 bases and at J to 4 bases, leaving 0 bases not matched to a gene. This specimen belongs to a study of blood T cell repertoires in COVID-19. Background on the study: Samples came from the United States, Italy and Spain, spanning acute and convalescent COVID-19.

Original analysis: Reference gene primer amplification yielded estimated nucleated cell counts. The protocol was immunoSEQ multiplex PCR, while the TCRdb copy is restricted to in-frame clones and leaves out a portion. V, J and clone size were drawn from that table, and D and trimming were deduced from the DNA. The data show roughly 130,000 clones, about 76% seen once. The specimen was peripheral blood. The genes are TRBV7-8 and TRBJ1-2; 10 bases agree with TRBD1. The TCR was taken from a woman between 70 and 85 years old with COVID-19, enrolled during active disease. CDR3 amino acids: CASSWTGGYGYTF. The CDR3 bases are TGTGCCAGCAGCTGGACAGGGGGCTATGGCTACACCTTC. Full variable domain (outside the CDR3, taken from reference TRBV7-8 and TRBJ1-2): GAGVSQSPRYKVAKRGQDVALRCDPISGHVSLFWYQQALGQGPEFLTYFQNEAQLDKSGLPSDRFFAERPEGSVSTLKIQRTQQEDSAVYLCASSWTGGYGYTFGSGTRLTVV.